These 20 T cell receptor beta chains share one sample of origin, sequenced in a study of T cells after yellow fever vaccination. TCRdb reanalysed the 5' RACE reads using MiXCR and keeps one entry per CDR3 protein. The data show over 85,000 distinct CDR3 sequences, roughly 9% seen once. This sample comprised CD8+ T cells not binding an NS4B(214-222) dextramer, sorted from PBMCs, obtained less than 18 days after the first yellow fever vaccination. Receptors were obtained from a man between 18 and 29 years old who received the YFV17D yellow fever vaccine.

In its sample, this clonotype was seen many times. The J gene is TRBJ2-3, the V gene TRBV11-2, with 8 bases fitting TRBD2. CDR1 and CDR2 (germline): SGHAT, FQNNGV. V shed 5 bases and J 7 bases; nucleotides not matched to a gene: 14. The CDR3 extends over 16 amino acids. DNA of the CDR3: TGTGCCAGCAGCCCCTGGGCCGGGGGGGGCCAGTATACGCAGTATTTT. It yields the protein CASSPWAGGGQYTQYF.

This clonotype was counted only a few times. The chain's CDR3 is CASRGAGQAYEQYF. The DNA of the CDR3 is TGTGCCAGCAGGGGCGCCGGGCAGGCGTACGAGCAGTACTTC. V and J are TRBV6-2 or TRBV6-3 and TRBJ2-7; D is unresolved. Germline V CDR1 and CDR2: MNHEY, SVGEGT. V was pared by 6 bases and J by 4 bases, with 16 bases between. This CDR3 comprises 14 residues.

This clonotype has at least ten counts. The chain employs TRBV11-2 and TRBJ2-7; TRBD2 is a possible D gene (5 bases). The V gene's germline CDR1 is SGHAT and CDR2 FQNNGV. The ends were cut back, 4 bases at V and 2 bases at J, with 15 bases in the middle. The CDR3 is made up of 15 amino acids. The CDR3 DNA reads TGTGCCAGCAGCTCGCCCAGCGGAAACCCCTACGAGCAGTACTTC. Its protein is CASSSPSGNPYEQYF.

This chain uses TRBV7-2 with TRBJ1-2; 9 bases are shared with TRBD1. Germline CDR1 SGHTA, CDR2 FQGNSA. The CDR3 spans 15 residues. V lost 3 bases and J lost 7; bases outside the gene matches: 9. The CDR3 reads CASSFGTGQSRGYTF. The CDR3 nucleotides read TGTGCCAGCAGCTTCGGGACAGGGCAAAGTCGTGGCTACACCTTC.

The rearrangement links TRBV27 to TRBJ2-1, with D tentatively TRBD1 (5 bases). Germline loops: CDR1 MNHEY, CDR2 SMNVEV (reference sequence). The V end was cut by 3 bases, the J end by 4 bases, with 7 bases between. The CDR3 consists of 13 residues. The CDR3 sequence: CASSFDRYNEQFF. CDR3 in DNA: TGTGCCAGCAGTTTTGACAGATACAATGAGCAGTTCTTC.

This rearrangement joins TRBV29-1 to TRBJ2-3, with 9 bases aligning to TRBD1. The trim removed 1 base at V and 4 bases at J, leaving 24 bases unmatched. The CDR3 spans 21 residues. Germline V gene data show CDR1 as SQVTM and CDR2 as ANQGSEA. CDR3 sequence: CSVEAIQFRDRATPFPDTQYF. In nucleotides, the CDR3 is TGCAGCGTTGAAGCGATTCAATTCCGGGACAGGGCGACGCCCTTCCCAGATACGCAGTATTTT.

There are a few counts of this clonotype. This sequence joins TRBV19 and TRBJ2-1; unclear D gene. V was pared by 3 bases and J by 0 bases, with 9 bases between. In germline, CDR1 is LNHDA, CDR2 SQIVND (reference sequence). The CDR3 runs to 15 residues. CDR3 region: CASSMTGYSYNEQFF. CDR3 nucleotides: TGTGCCAGTAGTATGACTGGATACTCCTACAATGAGCAGTTCTTC. Full variable domain (missing parts from reference TRBV19 and TRBJ2-1): DGGITQSPKYLFRKEGQNVTLSCEQNLNHDAMYWYRQDPGQGLRLIYYSQIVNDFQKGDIAEGYSVSREKKESFPLTVTSAQKNPTAFYLCASSMTGYSYNEQFFGPGTRLTVL.

This clonotype was recorded a few times. The chain employs TRBV10-3 and TRBJ2-1; D unclear. Trimming pared 8 bases from V and 3 bases from J, leaving 20 bases between. This CDR3 region has 16 residues. Germline V lookup: CDR1 ENHRY, CDR2 SYGVKD. The CDR3 sequence is CAIEWAENPCYNEQFF. The DNA of the CDR3 is TGTGCCATCGAGTGGGCGGAGAACCCCTGCTACAATGAGCAGTTCTTC.

The gene calls are TRBV7-9 and TRBJ1-1; D is possibly TRBD1 (5 bases). Germline assignment: CDR1 SEHNR and CDR2 FQNEAQ (reference sequence). V gave up 5 bases and J gave up 3 bases, with 7 bases separating them. This CDR3 contains 12 residues. The CDR3 nucleotides are TGTGCCAGCAGCAAGGGGTACACTGAAGCTTTCTTT. It specifies CASSKGYTEAFF.

This clonotype appeared a single time. The V and J genes are TRBV29-1 and TRBJ2-7, with TRBD1 matching over 10 bases. Looked up from germline, CDR1 is SQVTM and CDR2 is ANQGSEA. V shed 6 bases, J shed 5 bases, and the junction held 4 bases outside the gene matches. This CDR3 comprises 12 residues. CDR3 loop: CSVPGQGHEQYF. CDR3 coding DNA: TGCAGCGTCCCGGGACAGGGGCACGAGCAGTACTTC.

This clonotype turned up a few times. The chain employs TRBV5-4 and TRBJ2-5, with D unresolved. The ends were cut back, 4 bases at V and 0 bases at J, with 10 bases in the middle. CDR1 is SGHNT, CDR2 YYREEE, per germline (reference sequence). This CDR3 comprises 14 residues. The CDR3 bases are TGTGCCAGCAGCCCCGTGGGGTACCAAGAGACCCAGTACTTC. This sequence encodes CASSPVGYQETQYF.

The rearrangement uses TRBV9 and TRBJ1-1; D gene ambiguous. The germline CDR1 and CDR2 sequences are SGDLS and YYNGEE. The CDR3 runs to 13 residues. The ends were cut back, 0 bases at V and 4 bases at J, with 7 bases in the middle. The CDR3 nucleotides are TGTGCCAGCAGCGTAGCTGAGAGCACTGAAGCTTTCTTT. Protein sequence: CASSVAESTEAFF.

The chain links TRBV4-2 to TRBJ1-4; D unclear. The V end lost 4 bases, the J end lost 2 bases, and 14 bases lay between the germline ends. The CDR3 totals 16 residues. The germline CDR1 and CDR2 sequences are LGHNA and YNFKEQ. CDR3 residues: CASSLFLGLTNEKLFF. CDR3 DNA: TGTGCCAGCAGCCTCTTCCTTGGGTTGACTAATGAAAAACTGTTTTTT.

The rearrangement links TRBV19 to TRBJ1-1, with 7 nucleotides matching TRBD1. This CDR3 is built from 13 residues. J was trimmed by 4 bases and V by 10 bases; bases with no gene match: 9. Germline assignment: CDR1 LNHDA and CDR2 SQIVND (reference sequence). The CDR3 nucleotides read TGTGCCACCCGACAGGGAAGGGGCACTGAAGCTTTCTTT. Translation gives CATRQGRGTEAFF.

V is TRBV7-8 and J is TRBJ2-7; 10 positions agree with TRBD2. This CDR3 has 15 residues. The trim removed 2 bases at V and 4 bases at J, leaving 5 bases unmatched. Germline-derived CDR1 and CDR2 are SGHVS and FQNEAQ. CDR3 protein: CASSLSSGGFYEQYF. The CDR3 bases are TGTGCCAGCAGCTTAAGTAGCGGGGGGTTTTACGAGCAGTACTTC.

The table lists this clonotype with a few counts. This chain connects TRBV10-3 to TRBJ2-4; 7 nucleotides line up with TRBD1. Germline CDR1 reads ENHRY; CDR2 reads SYGVKD. J lost 6 bases, V lost 8 bases, and 1 base had no gene match. There are 11 residues in the CDR3. The CDR3 protein is CAISGGNIQYF. The CDR3 bases are TGTGCCATCTCAGGGGGAAACATTCAGTACTTC.

The V call is TRBV2, the J call TRBJ2-7, with D maybe TRBD1 (6 bases). V lost 2 bases to trimming and J lost 2 bases, with 19 bases between them. In germline, CDR1 is SNHLY, CDR2 FYNNEI. The CDR3 is 17 amino acids. CDR3 sequence (DNA): TGTGCCAGCAGTGAAACCTTAAGGGGGAATCGGCCCTACGAGCAGTACGTC. Encoded protein: CASSETLRGNRPYEQYV.

There are a few counts of this clonotype. The chain carries TRBV6-2 or TRBV6-3 and TRBJ2-3; no reliable D call. CDR3 length: 14 residues. Germline CDR1 reads MNHEY; CDR2 reads SVGEGT. The V end lost 6 bases, the J end lost 1 base, and 11 bases lay between the germline ends. The CDR3 spells CASSYNYGTDTQYF. The CDR3, as DNA: TGTGCCAGCAGCTACAACTACGGCACAGATACGCAGTATTTT.

The chain employs TRBV4-3 and TRBJ2-2; 8 nucleotides line up with TRBD1. The trim removed 5 bases at V and 3 bases at J, leaving 8 bases unmatched. The CDR3 has 16 residues. Per germline, CDR1 LGHNA and CDR2 YSLEER. The CDR3 is CASSYRGTGDTGELFF. CDR3 DNA sequence: TGCGCCAGCAGCTACAGGGGGACAGGCGACACCGGGGAGCTGTTTTTT.

The chain uses TRBV7-9 and TRBJ1-1; D uncertain. Germline loops: CDR1 SEHNR, CDR2 FQNEAQ (reference sequence). The V end lost 5 bases, the J end lost 11 bases, and 12 bases lay between the germline ends. The length of the CDR3 is 11 residues. The CDR3 is CASSDTPGAFF. The CDR3 coding sequence is TGTGCCAGCAGCGATACTCCGGGGGCTTTCTTT.